This passage covers 14 T cell receptor beta chains from one sample sequenced in a study of blood T cell repertoires in COVID-19. Some clones are missing from TCRdb's copy, which holds only in-frame ones; the method was immunoSEQ multiplex PCR. The sample lists 100,000 to 150,000 clones, around 87% occurring once. What was sequenced was peripheral blood. The source of these receptors is a woman aged 55-70 years with acute or convalescent COVID-19.

This clone came up once. The gene calls are TRBV5-5 and TRBJ2-5; TRBD2 is a possible D gene (5 bases). The CDR3 sequence is 13 residues long. Per germline, CDR1 SGHKS and CDR2 YYEKEE (reference sequence). Trimming removed 2 bases from V and 5 bases from J, with 10 bases in between. The CDR3 bases are TGTGCCAGCAGCTTCTTCGGGAAGGAGACCCAGTACTTC. This translates into CASSFFGKETQYF.

This clone appeared a few times. This rearrangement joins TRBV6-5 to TRBJ1-1, with D maybe TRBD1 (5 bases). CDR1 MNHEY and CDR2 SVGAGI come from the germline V gene. This CDR3 spans 15 amino acids. Trimming pared 0 bases from V and 0 bases from J, leaving 8 bases between. The CDR3 DNA reads TGTGCCAGCAGTTACTCGGGCAGGGTGAACACTGAAGCTTTCTTT. It is translated as CASSYSGRVNTEAFF.

The chain employs TRBV5-4 and TRBJ2-1, with D unresolved. The CDR3 is made up of 15 amino acids. Germline CDR1 reads SGHNT; CDR2 reads YYREEE (reference sequence). Trimming took 4 bases from V and 5 from J, leaving 16 bases between them. The CDR3 reads CASSVHGRGNNEQFF. In DNA form, the CDR3 reads TGTGCCAGCAGCGTCCACGGAAGAGGTAACAATGAGCAGTTCTTC. The complete variable domain, with remaining parts taken from reference TRBV5-4 and TRBJ2-1, reads ETGVTQSPTHLIKTRGQQVTLRCSSQSGHNTVSWYQQALGQGPQFIFQYYREEENGRGNFPPRFSGLQFPNYSSELNVNALELDDSALYLCASSVHGRGNNEQFFGPGTRLTVL.

This chain joins TRBV7-8 and TRBJ1-2, with a weak D call TRBD1 (5 bases). This CDR3 is built from 15 residues. Between the trimmed V and J ends, which lost 1 base and 5 bases, there was a span of 14 bases. Germline V gene sequence: CDR1 SGHVS, CDR2 FQNEAQ. This CDR3 reads CASSLGRKGLYGYTF. In nucleotides, the CDR3 is TGTGCCAGCAGCTTAGGGCGAAAGGGGTTGTATGGCTACACCTTC.

This sequence joins TRBV5-1 and TRBJ2-2; D unclear. With 1 base removed from V and 6 bases from J, the gap between germline ends came to 19 bases. Per the germline V gene, CDR1 is SGHRS and CDR2 is YFSETQ. CDR3 length: 17 residues. The CDR3 region is CASSLSGLGSWAGELFF. CDR3 in DNA: TGCGCCAGCAGCTTGTCTGGGCTGGGCTCTTGGGCCGGGGAGCTGTTTTTT. The variable domain in full, with the rest retrieved from reference TRBV5-1 and TRBJ2-2, is KAGVTQTPRYLIKTRGQQVTLSCSPISGHRSVSWYQQTPGQGLQFLFEYFSETQRNKGNFPGRFSGRQFSNSRSEMNVSTLELGDSALYLCASSLSGLGSWAGELFFGEGSRLTVL.

The J gene is TRBJ2-7, the V gene TRBV11-2, with 9 bases fitting TRBD2. The CDR3 extends over 15 amino acids. CDR1 is SGHAT and CDR2 is FQNNGV in the germline V gene. V shed 2 bases and J 4 bases; nucleotides not matched to a gene: 6. In DNA, the CDR3 is TGTGCCAGCAGCTTAACGGCTAGCGGGAATTACGAGCAGTACTTC. Protein product: CASSLTASGNYEQYF. The whole variable domain, filled in from reference TRBV11-2 and TRBJ2-7, reads EAGVAQSPRYKIIEKRQSVAFWCNPISGHATLYWYQQILGQGPKLLIQFQNNGVVDDSQLPKDRFSAERLKGVDSTLKIQPAKLEDSAVYLCASSLTASGNYEQYFGPGTRLTVT.

This chain connects TRBV20-1 to TRBJ2-3; no clear D gene. The V and J ends lost 0 bases and 10 bases respectively, with 5 bases between them. The germline CDR1 and CDR2 sequences are DFQATT and SNEGSKA (reference sequence). The CDR3 length is 10 residues. CDR3 DNA: TGCAGTGCTAGAGATGCGGCGCAGTATTTT. As protein: CSARDAAQYF.

The chain joins TRBV18 to TRBJ1-1, with TRBD1 identical over 8 bases. The germline CDR1 and CDR2 sequences are KGHSH and LQKENI. CDR3 length equals 14 residues. The J segment lost 1 base and the V segment lost 5 bases, leaving 3 bases of the junction unmatched. CDR3 sequence (DNA): TGTGCCAGCTCAGGCGGGACAGGGAACACTGAAGCTTTCTTT. Its translation: CASSGGTGNTEAFF.

V gene TRBV3-1 (or the pseudogene TRBV3-2) combines with J gene TRBJ1-4; 9 bases fit TRBD1. The germline V gene encodes CDR1 LGHDT and CDR2 YNNKEL (reference sequence). The CDR3 runs to 15 residues. V dropped 4 bases and J dropped 5; count of bases not matched to a gene: 5. This chain's CDR3 is CASSLQGALNEKLFF. The CDR3 nucleotides are TGTGCCAGCAGCCTACAGGGGGCTTTGAATGAAAAACTGTTTTTT.

V usage is TRBV6-5 and J usage is TRBJ1-1; D is perhaps TRBD1 (5 bases). Trimming stripped 5 bases from V and 4 bases from J, with 14 bases between. The CDR3 spans 14 residues. The germline V gene has CDR1 MNHEY and CDR2 SVGAGI. CDR3 loop: CASSPPWGGTEAFF. The DNA of the CDR3 is TGTGCCAGCAGTCCCCCGTGGGGGGGCACTGAAGCTTTCTTT.

This clone has more than one count but fewer than ten. The chain has TRBV5-4 and TRBJ2-1; tentative D call: TRBD2 (6 bases). CDR3 length: 14 residues. Deletions cut 2 bases from V and 10 bases from J, with 16 bases between. CDR1 and CDR2 from the germline V gene are SGHNT and YYREEE (reference sequence). CDR3 in DNA: TGTGCCAGCAGCTTCTTTGGGGGGAGTAAGGAGCAGTTCTTC. Translated, it gives CASSFFGGSKEQFF.

The chain recombines TRBV9 with TRBJ1-1; 8 nucleotides agree with TRBD1. The junction had 10 bases not matched to a gene; V was cut back by 0 bases and J by 6 bases. CDR3 size: 16 residues. Germline loops: CDR1 SGDLS, CDR2 YYNGEE. The DNA of the CDR3 is TGTGCCAGCAGCGTAGGGTCGGACAGGGAAAAATCTGAAGCTTTCTTT. This gives the protein CASSVGSDREKSEAFF.

The sample holds one count of this clone. V and J are TRBV18 and TRBJ1-1; D not resolved. This CDR3 is 16 amino acids long. The V end lost 3 bases, the J end lost 3 bases, and 17 bases lay between the germline ends. From germline, CDR1 is KGHSH and CDR2 LQKENI. DNA for the CDR3: TGTGCCAGCTCACCTCGTGCGGGTCTGGTGGACACTGAAGCTTTCTTT. This encodes CASSPRAGLVDTEAFF.

The V call is TRBV12-3 or TRBV12-4, the J call TRBJ2-1; maybe TRBD2 (6 bases). Trimming removed 8 bases from V and 2 bases from J, with 7 bases in between. The CDR3 is 12 residues long. As DNA, the CDR3 is TGTGCCAGCGGCGGGACCTACAATGAGCAGTTCTTC. Amino acids: CASGGTYNEQFF.